The 4 T cell receptor beta chains in this list originate from one sample, sequenced in a study of radiation and T cells in renal cell carcinoma. Sample treatment: 15 Gy SBRT to primary tumor, nephrectomy 4 weeks later. The method was immunoSEQ multiplex PCR; TCRdb's version includes in-frame clones alone and lacks a portion of them. Of about 24,000 clones listed, more than 45% are singletons. The sample here was tumor tissue, taken from a patient whose treatment included radiotherapy and nephrectomy. Every receptor here comes from a woman between 45 and 60 years old with renal cell carcinoma.

By its share, this clone is medium-sized. The V call is TRBV18, the J call TRBJ2-5; D gene unclear. From germline, CDR1 is KGHSH and CDR2 LQKENI. V shed 2 bases and J shed 6 bases, with 13 bases lying between them. The CDR3 loop spans 14 amino acids. CDR3 amino acids: CASSPIGSEQTQYF. The DNA of the CDR3 is TGTGCCAGCTCACCAATTGGCTCTGAACAGACCCAGTACTTC.

V and J are TRBV7-8 and TRBJ2-5; 8 bases are a match to TRBD1. With 4 bases clipped from V and 2 bases from J, the junction kept 9 bases outside the gene matches. CDR1 and CDR2 (germline): SGHVS, FQNEAQ. The CDR3 has 16 amino acids. The CDR3 region has the DNA TGTGCCAGCAGCTCACCGGGACAGGTCACTCAAGAGACCCAGTACTTC. This sequence encodes CASSSPGQVTQETQYF.

Turning to this clone: Other DNA sequences of this sample code for an identical CDR3. The rearrangement joins TRBV7-9 to TRBJ1-6; 8 bases fit TRBD1. Germline V gene data show CDR1 as SEHNR and CDR2 as FQNEAQ (reference sequence). The CDR3 consists of 16 residues. V lost 5 bases, J lost 3 bases, and 6 bases stayed unmatched. The CDR3 DNA follows: TGTGCCAGCAGCCGAGGACAGGGCTTCTATAATTCACCCCTCCACTTT. It is translated as CASSRGQGFYNSPLHF.

The CDR3 sequence is CASSLLAEYEQYF. Written as DNA, the CDR3 is TGTGCCAGCAGCTTGCTGGCAGAGTACGAGCAGTACTTC. The genes are TRBV5-4 and TRBJ2-7; D is uncertain. CDR1 and CDR2 (germline): SGHNT, YYREEE (reference sequence). The length of the CDR3 is 13 residues. V was shortened by 1 base and J by 4 bases, with 9 bases between the two germline ends.